These 7 T cell receptor beta chains came from one sample sequenced in a study of naive and memory T cell subsets. Sample treatment: skin biopsy from PPD injection site in Mantoux-positive individual. The library had UMIs added by 3' ligation of an oligonucleotide to TCR cDNA. The SP2 primer and nested alpha and beta constant region primers amplified ligated cDNA in four rounds. TCRdb called the UMI-ligation and nested PCR reads again in MiXCR, with one record for every CDR3 protein. The data contain around 13,000 distinct CDR3 sequences, roughly 5.2% of them singletons. The sequenced sample was skin, obtained from a tuberculin skin test site. These receptors all come from an adult in good health.

This clonotype was detected many times. V usage is TRBV7-3 and J usage is TRBJ2-1, with a weak D call TRBD2 (7 bases). CDR1 SGHTA and CDR2 FQGTGA come from the germline V gene. The CDR3 runs to 16 residues. V gave up 7 bases and J gave up 7 bases, with 23 bases separating them. The CDR3 protein is CASTVNRGGAFNEQFF. For the CDR3, the DNA is TGTGCCAGCACCGTTAACAGAGGGGGGGCTTTTAATGAGCAGTTCTTC.

The V gene is TRBV4-3, the J gene TRBJ1-5; D is ambiguous. Germline assignment: CDR1 LGHNA and CDR2 YSLEER. Trimming took 1 base from V and 4 from J, leaving 5 bases between them. The length of the CDR3 is 13 residues. CDR3 DNA: TGCGCCAGCAGCCAAGCACATAATCAGCCCCAGCATTTT. It specifies CASSQAHNQPQHF.

This clonotype was seen ten or more times. The CDR3 DNA follows: TGTGCCAGTAGTAACAGACGGTCGAGCTCCTACGAGCAGTACTTC. It translates to CASSNRRSSSYEQYF. The J gene is TRBJ2-7, the V gene TRBV19; D call uncertain. Per the germline V gene, CDR1 is LNHDA and CDR2 is SQIVND (reference sequence). The CDR3 has 15 residues. The V and J ends lost 4 bases and 0 bases respectively, with 13 bases between them.

Details on this clonotype: A much bigger clone sits one base away, suggesting this may be a read error. The chain carries TRBV29-1 and TRBJ1-1; D not resolved. Germline CDR1 SQVTM, CDR2 ANQGSEA. The CDR3 loop spans 11 amino acids. Trimming left V 8 bases short and J 6 bases short, with 13 bases between. The CDR3 is CSSTVYAEAFF. CDR3 sequence (DNA): TGCAGCAGTACAGTGTACGCTGAAGCTTTCTTT.

V is TRBV4-1 and J is TRBJ2-1; 8 bases fit TRBD1. Per germline, CDR1 MGHRA and CDR2 YSYEKL. V trimming: 3 bases; J trimming: 7 bases; junction bases outside the gene matches: 8. The CDR3 covers 15 residues. Here the CDR3 DNA reads TGCGCCAGCAGCCAGGATCGTAGGACAGGGAATGAGCAGTTCTTC. Its translation: CASSQDRRTGNEQFF.

This clonotype was seen ten or more times. The chain recombines TRBV5-4 with TRBJ2-3, with a tentative D call TRBD2 (7 bases). The CDR3 runs 15 residues. The V gene lost 2 bases and the J gene lost 6 bases, with 16 bases spanning the gap. The germline V gene has CDR1 SGHNT and CDR2 YYREEE (reference sequence). The CDR3, as DNA: TGTGCCAGCAGCTTTTTCGGGGGGCAGGTGGATACGCAGTATTTT. Translating it yields CASSFFGGQVDTQYF.

This clonotype was counted many times. The rearrangement joins TRBV5-1 to TRBJ2-7; TRBD1 agrees at 9 bases. V lost 1 base, J lost 3 bases, and 5 bases stayed unmatched. The CDR3 is 15 residues long. The germline V gene encodes CDR1 SGHRS and CDR2 YFSETQ. CDR3 nucleotides: TGCGCCAGCAGCTTGTCGCCGGGACAGGGCTACGAGCAGTACTTC. Its translation: CASSLSPGQGYEQYF.